Following are 22 T cell receptor beta chains from one sample sequenced in a study of cytomegalovirus exposure and HLA in healthy donors. Primers included in the PCR were 60 Vbeta and 13 Jbeta primers. Assay used: immunoSEQ multiplex PCR; TCRdb lists only in-frame clones, some missing. The sample consists of more than 85,000 clones, around 76% of them appearing once. The sequenced sample consisted of PBMCs. The receptors here all came from a man aged 35-49 years in good health and CMV-seropositive.

The chain links TRBV5-5 to TRBJ2-1; 8 bases are a match to TRBD1. The junction had 12 bases not matched to a gene; V was cut back by 0 bases and J by 7 bases. The CDR3 totals 17 residues. Germline CDR1 is SGHKS and CDR2 is YYEKEE (reference sequence). The CDR3 sequence: CASSLGGTGGFWNEQFF. The DNA of the CDR3 is TGTGCCAGCAGCTTGGGGGGGACAGGCGGTTTTTGGAATGAGCAGTTCTTC.

The chain combines TRBV7-2 with TRBJ2-4; TRBD2 agrees at 8 bases. Germline V CDR1 and CDR2: SGHTA, FQGNSA. Trimming took 4 bases from V and 6 from J; bases not matched to a gene: 14. The CDR3 is 17 amino acids. The CDR3 reads CASSSPASQRGLNIQYF. The CDR3 DNA reads TGTGCCAGCAGCTCCCCAGCCTCTCAGCGGGGGTTAAACATTCAGTACTTC.

There are a few counts of this clone. This chain links TRBV18 with TRBJ2-7; perhaps TRBD2 as D (6 bases). CDR3 length: 13 amino acids. V shed 1 base and J shed 6 bases, with 10 bases lying between them. CDR1 and CDR2 (germline): KGHSH, LQKENI. Here the CDR3 reads CASSPRLASEQYF. The CDR3 coding sequence is TGTGCCAGCTCACCACGGCTAGCGAGCGAGCAGTACTTC.

This chain joins TRBV29-1 and TRBJ1-2; possibly TRBD1 for D (5 bases). The V and J ends lost 7 bases and 8 bases respectively, with 26 bases between them. Germline V gives CDR1 SQVTM, CDR2 ANQGSEA. The CDR3 totals 15 residues. CDR3 nucleotides: TGCAGCGGCATCATAGGGGCCCCCTTGGTGGGAGGCTACACCTTC. Encoded protein: CSGIIGAPLVGGYTF.

This sequence joins TRBV7-6 and TRBJ2-5, with TRBD2 as a possible D gene (6 bases). This CDR3 has 13 amino acids. Germline V gene lookup returns CDR1 SGHVS and CDR2 FNYEAQ. V lost 4 bases, J lost 1 base, and 7 bases lay in between. As DNA, the CDR3 is TGTGCCAGCAGCTCGCGGGGCCAAGAGACCCAGTACTTC. It translates to CASSSRGQETQYF.

The rearrangement joins TRBV2 to TRBJ1-5; D remains ambiguous. The CDR3 has 15 amino acids. V was clipped by 8 bases and J by 4 bases, with 18 bases between them. Germline CDR1 is SNHLY and CDR2 is FYNNEI. The CDR3 DNA is TGTGCCAGCGGAGGAGAGGTGGCAGATAATCAGCCCCAGCATTTT. Its translation: CASGGEVADNQPQHF.

In its sample, this clone was seen once. The chain carries TRBV5-4 and TRBJ2-3, with 8 bases lining up with TRBD1. Looked up from germline, CDR1 is SGHNT and CDR2 is YYREEE (reference sequence). This CDR3 spans 15 amino acids. V was clipped by 3 bases and J by 0 bases; unmatched bases: 3. The DNA for the CDR3 is TGTGCCAGCAGCTCGGACAGGGTGAGCACAGATACGCAGTATTTT. Amino acids: CASSSDRVSTDTQYF.

The rearrangement links TRBV30 to TRBJ2-2; D is uncertain. Trimming removed 5 bases at V and 5 bases at J, with 15 bases between. Germline CDR1 and CDR2: GTSNPN and SVGIG (reference sequence). The CDR3 is 14 residues long. The DNA of the CDR3 is TGTGCCTGGGCCCCGGGTCGTGGAACCGGGGAGCTGTTTTTT. This gives the protein CAWAPGRGTGELFF.

This clone was seen a single time. The V call is TRBV7-2, the J call TRBJ2-7; 7 nucleotides line up with TRBD2. J lost 2 bases, V lost 4 bases, and 5 bases had no gene match. The CDR3 contains 14 residues. The germline V gene has CDR1 SGHTA and CDR2 FQGNSA. In nucleotides, the CDR3 is TGTGCCAGCAGCTCGGGGAGGGGAGCCTACGAGCAGTACTTC. This encodes CASSSGRGAYEQYF.

This sequence joins TRBV7-9 and TRBJ1-1; D might be TRBD1 (6 bases). The germline CDR1 and CDR2 sequences are SEHNR and FQNEAQ (reference sequence). The V end was cut by 2 bases, the J end by 7 bases, with 14 bases between. CDR3 length: 14 residues. The CDR3 DNA is TGTGCCAGCAGCTTACAACAGGGCGGCGGTGAAGCTTTCTTT. This gives the protein CASSLQQGGGEAFF.

The V gene is TRBV6-6, the J gene TRBJ2-1, with a weak D call TRBD2 (5 bases). V gave up 0 bases and J gave up 6 bases, with 12 bases separating them. The CDR3 loop spans 15 amino acids. The germline CDR1 and CDR2 sequences are MNHNY and SVGAGI (reference sequence). The CDR3 DNA reads TGTGCCAGCAGTTACTCGAACGGGATCCCCAATGAGCAGTTCTTC. This translates into CASSYSNGIPNEQFF.

The chain couples TRBV4-3 to TRBJ2-1, with 9 positions matching TRBD2. The V gene's germline CDR1 is LGHNA and CDR2 YSLEER. The CDR3 length is 16 residues. Trimming at V came to 4 bases and at J to 7 bases, leaving 11 bases not matched to a gene. For the CDR3, the DNA is TGCGCCAGCAGCCCGACCGGAGCGGGGGGTCGAAATGAGCAGTTCTTC. Translating gives CASSPTGAGGRNEQFF.

This clone has only a few counts. The chain has TRBV6-5 and TRBJ1-5; D gene unclear. The V and J ends lost 5 bases and 3 bases respectively, with 8 bases between them. The CDR3 has 13 amino acids. The germline CDR1 and CDR2 sequences are MNHEY and SVGAGI. The CDR3 nucleotides read TGTGCCAGCAGTGAACAGATCAATCAGCCCCAGCATTTT. Translating gives CASSEQINQPQHF.

The V gene is TRBV5-4, the J gene TRBJ1-1; no firm D call. Germline CDR1 is SGHNT and CDR2 is YYREEE (reference sequence). The CDR3 runs 14 residues. V lost 0 bases and J lost 4, with 10 bases in between. CDR3 nucleotides: TGTGCCAGCAGCTTGGAGGCGGTATTCACTGAAGCTTTCTTT. Its protein is CASSLEAVFTEAFF.

The V gene is TRBV2, the J gene TRBJ2-1; 8 positions agree with TRBD1. The germline gives CDR1 SNHLY, CDR2 FYNNEI. The CDR3 is 11 residues long. Unmatched junction bases numbered 3, after V lost 5 bases and J lost 12 bases. This CDR3 is CASSSDRGQFF. For the CDR3, the DNA is TGTGCCAGCAGTTCCGACAGGGGGCAGTTCTTC.

The chain uses TRBV6-1 and TRBJ2-4; D may be TRBD1 (6 bases). Germline V gives CDR1 MNHNS, CDR2 SASEGT. This CDR3 spans 10 amino acids. Trimming removed 2 bases from V and 16 bases from J, with 9 bases in between. The CDR3 spells CASSEWDTYF. For the CDR3, the DNA is TGTGCCAGCAGTGAATGGGACACATACTTC.

The rearrangement joins TRBV30 to TRBJ1-5; D gene unclear. The CDR3 contains 20 residues. The V end lost 2 bases, the J end lost 1 base, and 27 bases lay between the germline ends. CDR1 and CDR2 (germline): GTSNPN, SVGIG (reference sequence). The CDR3: CAWSFPPGLPFGKSNQPQHF. In DNA form, the CDR3 reads TGTGCCTGGAGTTTCCCCCCCGGACTGCCCTTTGGTAAGAGCAATCAGCCCCAGCATTTT.

The chain recombines TRBV10-2 with TRBJ2-1; 13 bases agree with TRBD2. Trimming at V came to 6 bases and at J to 4 bases, leaving 6 bases not matched to a gene. Germline V gene sequence: CDR1 WSHSY, CDR2 SAAADI. This CDR3 region has 16 residues. CDR3 amino acids: CASSRLAGGSYNEQFF. In DNA form, the CDR3 reads TGCGCCAGCAGCAGACTAGCGGGGGGTTCGTACAATGAGCAGTTCTTC.

This clone occurred once. The chain links TRBV5-1 to TRBJ1-6; D possibly corresponds to TRBD1 (6 bases). Between the trimmed V and J ends, which lost 4 bases and 7 bases, there was a span of 9 bases. The CDR3 is made up of 13 amino acids. From germline, CDR1 is SGHRS and CDR2 YFSETQ. CDR3 nucleotide sequence: TGCGCCAGCAGCCGGGGGGCCAATTCACCCCTCCACTTT. Translating gives CASSRGANSPLHF.

The rearrangement links TRBV27 to TRBJ2-5, with TRBD1 matching 8 bases. Trimming at V came to 6 bases and at J to 1 base, leaving 4 bases not matched to a gene. From germline, CDR1 is MNHEY and CDR2 SMNVEV (reference sequence). CDR3 size: 14 residues. The CDR3 spells CASSGTGGQETQYF. The CDR3, as DNA: TGTGCCAGCAGCGGAACAGGGGGCCAAGAGACCCAGTACTTC.

The chain carries TRBV30 and TRBJ2-3; the D gene is possibly TRBD2 (5 bases). V dropped 0 bases and J dropped 6 bases, with 16 bases sitting between them. CDR1 is GTSNPN, CDR2 SVGIG, per germline (reference sequence). The length of the CDR3 is 15 residues. The chain's CDR3 is CAWSVQWTPGDTQYF. CDR3 nucleotides: TGTGCCTGGAGTGTACAATGGACTCCTGGGGATACGCAGTATTTT.

The chain is built from TRBV5-5 and TRBJ1-2, with TRBD1 matching 9 bases. The CDR3 contains 15 residues. Germline loops: CDR1 SGHKS, CDR2 YYEKEE (reference sequence). Trimming removed 3 bases from V and 2 bases from J; junction bases left unmatched: 5. DNA for the CDR3: TGTGCCAGCAGCTCTGGACAGGGGACGAACTATGGCTACACCTTC. This encodes CASSSGQGTNYGYTF.